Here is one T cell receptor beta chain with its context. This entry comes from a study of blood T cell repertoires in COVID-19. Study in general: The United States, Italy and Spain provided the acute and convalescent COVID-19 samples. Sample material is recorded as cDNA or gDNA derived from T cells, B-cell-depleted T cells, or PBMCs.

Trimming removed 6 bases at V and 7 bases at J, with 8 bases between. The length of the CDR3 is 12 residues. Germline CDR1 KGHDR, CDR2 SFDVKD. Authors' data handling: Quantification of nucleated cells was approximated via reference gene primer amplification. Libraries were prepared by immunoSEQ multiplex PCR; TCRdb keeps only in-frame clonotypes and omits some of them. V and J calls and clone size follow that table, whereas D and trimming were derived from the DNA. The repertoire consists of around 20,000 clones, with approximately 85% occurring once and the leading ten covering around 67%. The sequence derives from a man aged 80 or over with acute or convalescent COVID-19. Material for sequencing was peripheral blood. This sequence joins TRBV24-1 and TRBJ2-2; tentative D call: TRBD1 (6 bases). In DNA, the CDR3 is TGTGCCACCAGTTCGGACAGCGGGGAGCTGTTTTTT. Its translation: CATSSDSGELFF.